Each of the 32 T cell receptor beta chains below was sequenced from the same sample in a study of post-analysis software for immune sequencing data. These receptors' antigens are unknown. Carried by the TCR beta cDNA libraries were unique molecular identifiers. TCRdb independently ran MiXCR on the PCR reads; one entry per CDR3 protein. Of fewer than 850,000 distinct CDR3 sequences detected, roughly 30% appear once; the ten largest clones hold roughly 0.53%. General study findings and limits: TRBV segments more frequent in patients than in controls numbered five and included TRBV5-6, TRBV5-1 and TRBV20-1.

The sample consisted of blood. All receptors derive from a girl aged 10-17 years with multiple sclerosis.

The chain joins TRBV7-2 to TRBJ2-7, with 9 nucleotides matching TRBD2. V gave up 5 bases and J gave up 3 bases; unmatched junction bases: 11. Germline V gives CDR1 SGHTA, CDR2 FQGNSA. The CDR3 length is 16 residues. This CDR3 is CASSPGGAGGYYEQYF. The CDR3 region has the DNA TGTGCCAGCAGCCCTGGTGGCGCGGGAGGGTACTACGAGCAGTACTTC.

The V and J genes are TRBV6-6 and TRBJ1-2; TRBD1 agrees at 8 bases. CDR1 is MNHNY and CDR2 is SVGAGI in the germline V gene (reference sequence). The CDR3 consists of 13 residues. The trim removed 6 bases at V and 8 bases at J, leaving 8 bases unmatched. The CDR3 DNA is TGTGCCAGCAGCCCTCGACAGGGGACGGGCTACACCTTC. Translated: CASSPRQGTGYTF.

This chain links TRBV5-1 with TRBJ2-1, with D possibly called TRBD1 or TRBD2 (5 bases each). Trimming took 0 bases from V and 7 from J, leaving 17 bases between them. Germline CDR1 reads SGHRS; CDR2 reads YFSETQ. The CDR3 consists of 16 residues. The CDR3 DNA is TGCGCCAGCAGCTTGGCCTGGGGGAGCAACCATAATGAGCAGTTCTTC. Translated, it gives CASSLAWGSNHNEQFF.

The CDR3 nucleotides are TGTGCCAGCAGCTTGGTTGGAAGGAATGGTGAGCAGTTCTTC. This translates into CASSLVGRNGEQFF. The gene calls are TRBV5-4 and TRBJ2-1; D remains unclear. Deletions cut 0 bases from V and 9 bases from J, with 13 bases between. The CDR3 is 14 amino acids. Germline V gene sequence: CDR1 SGHNT, CDR2 YYREEE (reference sequence).

The table lists this clonotype with many counts. The chain links TRBV29-1 to TRBJ2-1, with 8 nucleotides matching TRBD2. CDR1 SQVTM and CDR2 ANQGSEA come from the germline V gene. V shed 2 bases and J 8 bases; nucleotides not matched to a gene: 5. The CDR3 loop spans 13 amino acids. The CDR3 DNA reads as TGCAGCGTTGAACTGGGACTAGGGTATGAGCAGTTCTTC. It codes for CSVELGLGYEQFF.

The chain couples TRBV7-8 to TRBJ2-5; D gene uncertain. This CDR3 has 16 amino acids. V was pared by 5 bases and J by 0 bases, with 16 bases between. The germline V gene encodes CDR1 SGHVS and CDR2 FQNEAQ. The CDR3 sequence is CASSLKLLLYQETQYF. DNA of the CDR3: TGTGCCAGCAGCCTTAAGCTTTTGCTGTACCAAGAGACCCAGTACTTC. The full variable domain, completed using reference TRBV7-8 and TRBJ2-5, is GAGVSQSPRYKVAKRGQDVALRCDPISGHVSLFWYQQALGQGPEFLTYFQNEAQLDKSGLPSDRFFAERPEGSVSTLKIQRTQQEDSAVYLCASSLKLLLYQETQYFGPGTRLLVL.

This chain links TRBV5-5 with TRBJ2-3; 9 positions match TRBD1. CDR3 length: 17 residues. Germline loops: CDR1 SGHKS, CDR2 YYEKEE (reference sequence). Unmatched junction bases numbered 13, after V lost 4 bases and J lost 4 bases. The CDR3: CASSPTLGQGLADTQYF. The CDR3 DNA is TGTGCCAGCAGCCCAACCCTCGGACAGGGGTTGGCAGATACGCAGTATTTT.

The chain has TRBV5-5 and TRBJ2-7; 7 positions match TRBD2. The V gene end was trimmed by 5 bases and the J gene end by 5 bases; junction bases not matched to a gene: 10. CDR3 size: 14 residues. The germline CDR1 and CDR2 sequences are SGHKS and YYEKEE (reference sequence). The CDR3, as DNA: TGTGCCAGCAGTTACCGTGGTGGGGGGGACGAGCAGTACTTC. Translating it yields CASSYRGGGDEQYF. The complete variable domain, with remaining parts taken from reference TRBV5-5 and TRBJ2-7, reads DAGVTQSPTHLIKTRGQQVTLRCSPISGHKSVSWYQQVLGQGPQFIFQYYEKEERGRGNFPDRFSARQFPNYSSELNVNALLLGDSALYLCASSYRGGGDEQYFGPGTRLTVT.

This clonotype was recorded a few times. V gene TRBV6-1 combines with J gene TRBJ1-5, with TRBD1 matching 12 bases. The junction had 14 bases not matched to a gene; V was cut back by 10 bases and J by 7 bases. CDR3 length equals 16 residues. Germline lookup yields CDR1 MNHNS and CDR2 SASEGT. As DNA, the CDR3 is TGTGCCAACACCCCCCTGGGACAGGGGGCCACACAGCCCCAGCATTTT. Translating gives CANTPLGQGATQPQHF.

This clonotype was counted between two and nine times. The V and J genes are TRBV20-1 and TRBJ2-3; tentatively, D is TRBD1 or TRBD2 (5 bases each). The germline V gene has CDR1 DFQATT and CDR2 SNEGSKA (reference sequence). The CDR3 covers 17 residues. Deletions cut 0 bases from V and 3 bases from J, with 19 bases between. The CDR3 spells CSARDTKGRARTDTQYF. The DNA for the CDR3 is TGCAGTGCTAGAGATACTAAGGGACGCGCCCGGACAGATACGCAGTATTTT.

The chain links TRBV5-1 to TRBJ2-4; D perhaps matches TRBD2 (5 bases). The germline V and J ends were trimmed by 4 bases and 8 bases, with 10 bases remaining between them. This CDR3 is built from 12 residues. Germline-derived CDR1 and CDR2 are SGHRS and YFSETQ. CDR3 nucleotide sequence: TGCGCCAGCAGCCCGGTCGGGGACATTCAGTACTTC. Its protein is CASSPVGDIQYF.

For the CDR3, the DNA is TGCGCCAGCAGCTTGGTTACGGGGCACACTGAAGCTTTCTTT. This encodes CASSLVTGHTEAFF. The chain uses TRBV5-1 and TRBJ1-1, with TRBD1 as a possible D gene (5 bases). The germline V gene has CDR1 SGHRS and CDR2 YFSETQ. V gave up 0 bases and J gave up 3 bases, with 9 bases separating them. This CDR3 region has 14 residues.

In the case of this clonotype: The junction shows a germline mismatch at one end, possibly a read error. The V gene is TRBV5-1, the J gene TRBJ2-6, with D possibly being TRBD1 (5 bases). The CDR3 length is 17 residues. Germline V gene lookup returns CDR1 SGHRS and CDR2 YFSETQ. DNA of the CDR3: TGCGCCAGCAGCTCGCCAAGACGCTTATCTGGGGCCAGCGTCCTGACTTTC. The encoded protein is CASSSPRRLSGASVLTF.

This clonotype has just a few counts. The CDR3 DNA follows: TGTGCCAGCAGTCCCGTGTTGGGGCCCCAGCATTTT. Its translation: CASSPVLGPQHF. This chain connects TRBV7-2 to TRBJ1-5; D gene ambiguous. CDR1 and CDR2 (germline): SGHTA, FQGNSA. CDR3 size: 12 residues. V was pared by 6 bases and J by 9 bases, with 12 bases between.

The chain combines TRBV7-9 with TRBJ1-5; 8 nucleotides line up with TRBD1. The CDR3 is made up of 15 amino acids. With 5 bases clipped from V and 6 bases from J, the junction kept 9 bases outside the gene matches. Germline CDR1 and CDR2: SEHNR and FQNEAQ (reference sequence). CDR3 sequence: CASSKTGGGGQPQHF. For the CDR3, the DNA is TGTGCCAGCAGCAAAACAGGGGGTGGAGGTCAGCCCCAGCATTTT.

This clonotype was seen a handful of times. This sequence joins TRBV29-1 and TRBJ2-7, with TRBD1 matching 10 bases. The CDR3 loop spans 14 amino acids. The germline V gene encodes CDR1 SQVTM and CDR2 ANQGSEA. Trimming removed 4 bases from V and 3 bases from J; junction bases left unmatched: 6. The CDR3 sequence: CSVGRTGGHYEQYF. The CDR3 DNA is TGCAGCGTTGGTCGGACAGGGGGACACTACGAGCAGTACTTC.

The rearrangement joins TRBV14 to TRBJ2-1; D uncertain. Germline CDR1 reads SGHDN; CDR2 reads FVKESK. The CDR3 loop spans 13 amino acids. The V and J ends lost 4 bases and 6 bases respectively, with 10 bases between them. CDR3 nucleotide sequence: TGTGCCAGCAGCCGATCCAAGCCCAATGAGCAGTTCTTC. It yields the protein CASSRSKPNEQFF.

The chain has TRBV20-1 and TRBJ1-1; D uncertain. Germline values: CDR1 DFQATT, CDR2 SNEGSKA (reference sequence). This CDR3 comprises 13 residues. The CDR3 DNA follows: TGCAGGGGGTATGGGCCAATGAACACTGAAGCTTTCTTT. Translated: CRGYGPMNTEAFF.

The chain recombines TRBV6-1 with TRBJ1-2, with D unresolved. Germline CDR1 and CDR2: MNHNS and SASEGT. The CDR3 totals 12 residues. The V gene lost 0 bases and the J gene lost 7 bases, with 6 bases spanning the gap. CDR3 coding DNA: TGTGCCAGCAGTGAAGCAGGGATTGGCTACACCTTC. This codes for CASSEAGIGYTF.

CDR3 DNA sequence: TGTGCCAGCAGTTTTGGTGCAGAACAATTTAGCCAAGAGACCCAGTACTTC. Residues: CASSFGAEQFSQETQYF. The rearrangement joins TRBV12-3 or TRBV12-4 to TRBJ2-5; no clear D. The CDR3 loop spans 17 amino acids. Trimming left V 3 bases short and J 1 base short, with 18 bases between.

V usage is TRBV7-8 and J usage is TRBJ1-2; 7 nucleotides align to TRBD1. This CDR3 region has 15 residues. Germline V lookup: CDR1 SGHVS, CDR2 FQNEAQ. V shed 2 bases and J 2 bases; nucleotides not matched to a gene: 5. In nucleotides, the CDR3 is TGTGCCAGCAGCTTAACGGTCAGGGGGAACTATGGCTACACCTTC. Translating it yields CASSLTVRGNYGYTF.

The chain employs TRBV7-2 and TRBJ2-7, with 15 bases fitting TRBD2. CDR1 and CDR2 from the germline V gene are SGHTA and FQGNSA. V trimming: 4 bases; J trimming: 0 bases; junction bases outside the gene matches: 4. The CDR3 spans 17 residues. DNA for the CDR3: TGTGCCAGCAGCTCCGGGACTAGCGGGAGGACCTCCTACGAGCAGTACTTC. It codes for CASSSGTSGRTSYEQYF.

The chain has TRBV5-1 and TRBJ1-5; D is uncertain. Germline V lookup: CDR1 SGHRS, CDR2 YFSETQ. The CDR3 spans 13 residues. The ends were cut back, 4 bases at V and 7 bases at J, with 12 bases in the middle. CDR3 coding DNA: TGCGCCAGCAGCCCGGGGTGGGAGCAGCCCCAGCATTTT. Amino acid sequence: CASSPGWEQPQHF.

This clonotype has more than one count but fewer than ten. The gene calls are TRBV5-1 and TRBJ2-6; possibly TRBD1 for D (6 bases). The germline V gene has CDR1 SGHRS and CDR2 YFSETQ. Deletions cut 3 bases from V and 2 bases from J, with 18 bases between. The CDR3 runs to 18 residues. CDR3 region: CASSSGQLSDPGANVLTF. As DNA, the CDR3 is TGCGCCAGCAGCTCTGGACAGCTATCTGATCCTGGGGCCAACGTCCTGACTTTC.

The rearrangement joins TRBV28 to TRBJ2-1, with 7 bases lining up with TRBD1. V lost 5 bases and J lost 3; bases outside the gene matches: 10. The CDR3 length is 16 residues. CDR1 and CDR2 from the germline V gene are MDHEN and SYDVKM. The CDR3 loop is CASSRDRAQLYNEQFF. CDR3 in DNA: TGTGCCAGCAGTCGAGACAGGGCCCAACTCTACAATGAGCAGTTCTTC.

This clonotype was counted a few times. The chain is built from TRBV6-5 and TRBJ1-1, with 7 bases aligning to TRBD1. There are 14 residues in the CDR3. Germline CDR1 is MNHEY and CDR2 is SVGAGI. V trimming: 4 bases; J trimming: 5 bases; junction bases outside the gene matches: 7. The DNA of the CDR3 is TGTGCCAGCAGTTCCACAGGGGTAGGAACTGAAGCTTTCTTT. Translating it yields CASSSTGVGTEAFF.

This chain joins TRBV10-3 and TRBJ2-1, with D possibly being TRBD2 (5 bases). The CDR3 is 12 residues long. Germline CDR1 ENHRY, CDR2 SYGVKD. The V and J ends lost 4 bases and 7 bases respectively, with 8 bases between them. The CDR3 DNA sequence: TGTGCCATCAGTGCGAGGGATAATGAGCAGTTCTTC. Its translation: CAISARDNEQFF.

This clonotype was seen only a few times. The rearrangement joins TRBV29-1 to TRBJ2-7, with 10 bases aligning to TRBD1. The CDR3 is 14 residues long. V lost 4 bases to trimming and J lost 4 bases; unmatched junction nucleotides: 7. Germline values: CDR1 SQVTM, CDR2 ANQGSEA. The CDR3 here is CSVASGTGEYEQYF. The CDR3 DNA reads TGCAGCGTTGCAAGCGGGACAGGGGAATACGAGCAGTACTTC.

As DNA, the CDR3 is TGTGCCACCAGCAGATCCCGATCTGCGATGTCCTACGAGCAGTACTTC. Translated, it gives CATSRSRSAMSYEQYF. The rearrangement joins TRBV15 to TRBJ2-7; D gene unclear. The CDR3 is 16 amino acids. Germline values: CDR1 LNHNV, CDR2 YYDKDF (reference sequence). Trimming took off 2 bases at V and 1 base at J, with 15 bases between the two ends.

This clonotype has only a few counts. The chain carries TRBV2 and TRBJ2-6, with D maybe TRBD1 (6 bases). The CDR3 is 14 residues long. Trimming shortened V by 9 bases and J by 3 bases, and 12 bases separated the two germline ends. Germline values: CDR1 SNHLY, CDR2 FYNNEI. CDR3 DNA sequence: TGTGCCAGAGGGGGAGCTCGTGGGGCCAACGTCCTGACTTTC. This translates into CARGGARGANVLTF.

The rearrangement joins TRBV5-1 to TRBJ2-5, with D possibly TRBD2 on 5 matching bases. CDR3 length: 16 amino acids. Looked up from germline, CDR1 is SGHRS and CDR2 is YFSETQ. V shed 0 bases and J shed 5 bases, with 17 bases lying between them. The chain's CDR3 is CASSLAVGLGVETQYF. The CDR3 DNA reads as TGCGCCAGCAGCTTGGCCGTAGGACTGGGCGTGGAGACCCAGTACTTC.

This rearrangement joins TRBV6-5 to TRBJ2-3; 9 nucleotides agree with TRBD1. The CDR3 is 16 residues long. J lost 3 bases, V lost 8 bases, and 12 bases had no gene match. Germline V gene lookup returns CDR1 MNHEY and CDR2 SVGAGI. The CDR3: CASQDRGQLGTDTQYF. In DNA, the CDR3 is TGTGCCAGCCAGGACAGGGGTCAACTAGGTACAGATACGCAGTATTTT.